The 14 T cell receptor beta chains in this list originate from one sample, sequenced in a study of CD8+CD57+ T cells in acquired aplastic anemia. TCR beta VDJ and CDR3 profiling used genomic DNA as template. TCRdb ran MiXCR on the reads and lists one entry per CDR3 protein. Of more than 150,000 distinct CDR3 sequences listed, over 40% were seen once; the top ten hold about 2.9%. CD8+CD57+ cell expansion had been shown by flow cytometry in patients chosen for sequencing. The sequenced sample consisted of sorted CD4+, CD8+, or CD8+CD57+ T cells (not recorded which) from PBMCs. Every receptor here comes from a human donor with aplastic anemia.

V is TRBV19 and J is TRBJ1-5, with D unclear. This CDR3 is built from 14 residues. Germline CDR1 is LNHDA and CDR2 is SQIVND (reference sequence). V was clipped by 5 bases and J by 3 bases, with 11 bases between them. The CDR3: CASSARGPNQPQHF. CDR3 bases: TGTGCCAGTAGTGCCAGAGGGCCCAATCAGCCCCAGCATTTT. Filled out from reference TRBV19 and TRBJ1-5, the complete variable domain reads DGGITQSPKYLFRKEGQNVTLSCEQNLNHDAMYWYRQDPGQGLRLIYYSQIVNDFQKGDIAEGYSVSREKKESFPLTVTSAQKNPTAFYLCASSARGPNQPQHFGDGTRLSIL.

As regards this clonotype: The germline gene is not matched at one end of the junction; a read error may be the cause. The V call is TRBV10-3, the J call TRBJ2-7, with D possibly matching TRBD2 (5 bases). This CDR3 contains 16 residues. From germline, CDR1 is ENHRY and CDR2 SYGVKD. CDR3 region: CAVSEPGGLVGYEQYF. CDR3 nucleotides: TGCGCCGTCAGTGAGCCCGGCGGGTTGGTAGGCTACGAGCAGTACTTC.

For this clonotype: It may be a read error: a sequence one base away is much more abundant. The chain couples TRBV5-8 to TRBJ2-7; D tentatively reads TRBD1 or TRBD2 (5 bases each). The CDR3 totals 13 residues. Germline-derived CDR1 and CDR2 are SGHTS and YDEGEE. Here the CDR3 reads CANSYLGGGEQYV. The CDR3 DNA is TGTGCCAACAGCTACCTTGGGGGTGGGGAGCAGTACGTC.

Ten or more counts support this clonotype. The CDR3 spells CASSIPPGQGVYSNQPQHF. The CDR3, as DNA: TGTGCCAGTAGTATCCCCCCCGGACAGGGGGTTTATAGCAATCAGCCCCAGCATTTT. The chain has TRBV19 and TRBJ1-5; 10 bases align to TRBD1. Unmatched junction bases numbered 11, after V lost 3 bases and J lost 0 bases. The germline gives CDR1 LNHDA, CDR2 SQIVND (reference sequence). The CDR3 is 19 residues long.

The CDR3 nucleotides read TGCAGCGTTGCCCAGGTCTTTTATGGGGGAGGGAGCTCCTACGAGCAGTACTTC. This codes for CSVAQVFYGGGSSYEQYF. The chain employs TRBV29-1 and TRBJ2-7; 7 positions agree with TRBD2. CDR1 and CDR2 (germline): SQVTM, ANQGSEA. CDR3 size: 18 residues. J was trimmed by 0 bases and V by 4 bases; bases with no gene match: 18.

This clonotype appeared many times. This chain's CDR3 is CASSLDRSGELFF. In nucleotides, the CDR3 is TGTGCCAGCAGCTTAGACAGGTCCGGGGAGCTGTTTTTT. The V and J genes are TRBV7-8 and TRBJ2-2; perhaps TRBD1 as D (5 bases). CDR1 is SGHVS and CDR2 is FQNEAQ in the germline V gene. V lost 1 base to trimming and J lost 6 bases, with 6 bases between them. The CDR3 is 13 residues long.

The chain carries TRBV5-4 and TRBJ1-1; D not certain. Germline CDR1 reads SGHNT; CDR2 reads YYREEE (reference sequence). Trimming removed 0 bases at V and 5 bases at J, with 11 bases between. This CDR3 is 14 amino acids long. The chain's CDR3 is CASSLELETTEAFF. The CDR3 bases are TGTGCCAGCAGCTTGGAGTTAGAAACGACTGAAGCTTTCTTT.

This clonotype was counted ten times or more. This CDR3 is CASRTGQGSYNEQFF. Written as DNA, the CDR3 is TGCGCCAGCAGAACGGGACAGGGCTCCTACAATGAGCAGTTCTTC. This sequence joins TRBV5-1 and TRBJ2-1; 9 bases are shared with TRBD1. This CDR3 is 15 amino acids long. Germline V lookup: CDR1 SGHRS, CDR2 YFSETQ. Trimming removed 5 bases from V and 0 bases from J; junction bases left unmatched: 3.

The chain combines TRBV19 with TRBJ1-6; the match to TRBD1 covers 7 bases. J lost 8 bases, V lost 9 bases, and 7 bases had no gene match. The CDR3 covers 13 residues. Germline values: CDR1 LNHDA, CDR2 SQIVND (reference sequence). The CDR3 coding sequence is TGTGCCAGCCAACGGACAGGAGATTCACCCCTCCACTTT. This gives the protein CASQRTGDSPLHF.

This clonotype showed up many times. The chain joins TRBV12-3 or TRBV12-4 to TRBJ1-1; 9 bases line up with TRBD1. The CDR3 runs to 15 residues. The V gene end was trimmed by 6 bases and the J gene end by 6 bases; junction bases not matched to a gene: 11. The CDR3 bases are TGTGCCAGCAGCAAAACAGGGGGCTCGTTCGCTGAAGCTTTCTTT. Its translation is CASSKTGGSFAEAFF.

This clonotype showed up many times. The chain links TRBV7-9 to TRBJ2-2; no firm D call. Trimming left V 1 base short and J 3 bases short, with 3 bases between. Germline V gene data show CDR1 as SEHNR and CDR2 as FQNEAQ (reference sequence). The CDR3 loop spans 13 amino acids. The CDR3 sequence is CASSLGHTGELFF. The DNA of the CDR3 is TGTGCCAGCAGCTTAGGTCACACCGGGGAGCTGTTTTTT.

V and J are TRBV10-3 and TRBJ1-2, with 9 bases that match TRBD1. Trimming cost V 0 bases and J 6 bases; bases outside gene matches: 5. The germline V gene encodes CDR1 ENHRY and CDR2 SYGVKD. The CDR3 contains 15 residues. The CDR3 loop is CAISESGQGHHGYTF. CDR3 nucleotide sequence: TGTGCCATCAGTGAGTCGGGACAGGGACACCATGGCTACACCTTC.

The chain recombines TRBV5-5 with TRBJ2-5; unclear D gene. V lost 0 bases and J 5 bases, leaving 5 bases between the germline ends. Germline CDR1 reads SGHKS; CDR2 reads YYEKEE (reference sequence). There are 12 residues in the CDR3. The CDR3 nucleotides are TGTGCCAGCAGCTTGGCGGCCGAGACCCAGTACTTC. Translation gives CASSLAAETQYF.

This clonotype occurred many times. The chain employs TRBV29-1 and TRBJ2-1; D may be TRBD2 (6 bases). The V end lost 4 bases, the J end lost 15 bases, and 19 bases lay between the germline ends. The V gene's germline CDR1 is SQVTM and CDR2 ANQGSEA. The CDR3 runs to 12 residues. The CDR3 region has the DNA TGCAGCGTTGCCCTGCGACTAGGAAGTCGGTTCTTC. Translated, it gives CSVALRLGSRFF.